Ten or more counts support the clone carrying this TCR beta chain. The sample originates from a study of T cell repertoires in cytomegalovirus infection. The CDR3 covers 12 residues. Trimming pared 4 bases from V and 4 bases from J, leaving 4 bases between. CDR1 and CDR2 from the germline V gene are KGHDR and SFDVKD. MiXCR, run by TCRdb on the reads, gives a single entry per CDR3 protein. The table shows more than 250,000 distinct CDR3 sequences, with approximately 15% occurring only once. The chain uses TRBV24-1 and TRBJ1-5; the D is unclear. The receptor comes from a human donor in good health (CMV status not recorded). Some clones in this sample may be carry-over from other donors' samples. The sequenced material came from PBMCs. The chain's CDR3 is CATSDQNQPQHF. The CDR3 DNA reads TGTGCCACCAGTGACCAAAATCAGCCCCAGCATTTT.